This T cell receptor (beta chain) was recovered during a study of blood T cell repertoires in COVID-19. For this clone: The sample holds other DNA sequences that translate to the same CDR3.

TCRdb's copy holds only in-frame clones and misses some; the assay was immunoSEQ multiplex PCR. The sample includes approximately 180,000 clones, over 75% seen only once; the top ten take 18%. Patients in Seattle were enrolled during active infection, then followed longitudinally. CDR1 is KGHDR and CDR2 is SFDVKD in the germline V gene. The CDR3 is 15 residues long. Between the trimmed V and J ends, which lost 0 bases and 0 bases, there was a span of 6 bases. The V call is TRBV24-1, the J call TRBJ2-3, with D possibly TRBD1 on 5 matching bases. Sequencing was carried out using peripheral blood. The receptor was isolated from a person aged 65-85 years with COVID-19, enrolled during active disease. CDR3 sequence reads: CATSDLRGSTDTQYF. For the CDR3, the DNA is TGTGCCACCAGTGATTTGAGGGGAAGCACAGATACGCAGTATTTT.